Sequencing of this T cell receptor (beta chain) was carried out in a study of OX40 agonist ivuxolimab in advanced cancers. Study-level information: Ivuxolimab is a fully human IgG2 antibody that activates OX40 (CD134).

Worth noting for this clone: Its specificity is unknown.

This table comes from immunoSEQ multiplex PCR, and its TCRdb copy is limited to in-frame clones, with some not included. The table has about 61,000 clones, roughly 85% seen once. Whole-study results and caveats: Relative to CD4+, CD8+ T cells held more expanded clones on average.

This CDR3 comprises 15 residues. Between the trimmed V and J ends, which lost 6 bases and 4 bases, there was a span of 17 bases. Per germline, CDR1 MDHEN and CDR2 SYDVKM. V usage is TRBV28 and J usage is TRBJ2-3; D might be TRBD1 (6 bases). This sequence originates from an adult with an advanced solid tumor such as melanoma, head and neck, liver or kidney cancer. The source material was CD4+ or CD8+ T cells sorted from blood, sampled in a trial of the OX40 agonist ivuxolimab. The CDR3 sequence: CASRNEYRVPDTQYF. The CDR3 DNA is TGTGCCAGCAGGAACGAATACAGGGTTCCAGATACGCAGTATTTT.